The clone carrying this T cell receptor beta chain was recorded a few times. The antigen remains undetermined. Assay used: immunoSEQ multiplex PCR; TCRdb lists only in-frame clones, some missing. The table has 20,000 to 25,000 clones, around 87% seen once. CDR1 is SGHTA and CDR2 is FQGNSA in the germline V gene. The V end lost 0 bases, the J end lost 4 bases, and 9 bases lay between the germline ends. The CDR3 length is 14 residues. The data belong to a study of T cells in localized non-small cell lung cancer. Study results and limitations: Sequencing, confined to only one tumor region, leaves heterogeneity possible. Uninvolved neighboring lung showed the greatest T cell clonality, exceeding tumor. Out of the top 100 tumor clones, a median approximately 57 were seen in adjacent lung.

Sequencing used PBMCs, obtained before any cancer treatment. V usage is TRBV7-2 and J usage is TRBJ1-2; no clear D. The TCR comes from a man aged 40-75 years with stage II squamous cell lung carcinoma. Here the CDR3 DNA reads TGTGCCAGCAGCTTAGCAGTCAACTCCTATGGCTACACCTTC. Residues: CASSLAVNSYGYTF. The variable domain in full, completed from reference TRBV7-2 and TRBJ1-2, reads GAGVSQSPSNKVTEKGKDVELRCDPISGHTALYWYRQSLGQGLEFLIYFQGNSAPDKSGLPSDRFSAERTGGSVSTLTIQRTQQEDSAVYLCASSLAVNSYGYTFGSGTRLTVV.